This T cell receptor (beta chain) is from a study of ipilimumab plus nivolumab after autologous stem cell transplantation. Overall study: Median doses per patient: a few ipilimumab, 7 or 8 nivolumab. Findings and limits, study-wide: TCR repertoire, Treg phenotype and gut microbiota reportedly support more study of this approach.

About this clone itself: The antigen is not known.

Per the germline V gene, CDR1 is SGHTA and CDR2 is FQGNSA. The CDR3 runs 16 residues. Unmatched junction bases numbered 8, after V lost 5 bases and J lost 4 bases. Clones were read by immunoSEQ multiplex PCR, and TCRdb kept only the in-frame ones, dropping some. Among more than 15,000 clones listed, around four fifths were seen once. Patients got ipilimumab 1 mg/kg beginning 14 to 28 days post-transplant. Dosing: nivolumab 3 mg/kg IV, weeks 1, 4, 7, 10, then every two weeks to week 26. This chain links TRBV7-2 with TRBJ2-2; 9 positions agree with TRBD2. The starting material was PBMCs, obtained in a trial of ipilimumab plus nivolumab as post-transplant consolidation. This TCR was sampled from a male donor with diffuse large B-cell lymphoma. CDR3 loop: CASSPAGGRVTGELFF. The CDR3 DNA is TGTGCCAGCAGCCCAGCGGGGGGCCGAGTCACCGGGGAGCTGTTTTTT.